What follows are 10 T cell receptor beta chains derived from one specimen sequenced in a study of T-cell memory formation after mild COVID-19. TCRdb fed the 5' RACE reads into MiXCR, producing one record per CDR3 protein. The sample has some 88,000 distinct CDR3 sequences, approximately 25% seen once. Sequenced input: PBMCs or a T cell subset sorted from them (not recorded which). Receptor source: a man between 18 and 35 years old who had mild COVID-19 (a few samples of this study predate the infection). Cell type and time point are not known.

In its sample, this clonotype was seen a few times. This rearrangement joins TRBV3-1 to TRBJ2-5; no reliable D call. Per the germline V gene, CDR1 is LGHDT and CDR2 is YNNKEL (reference sequence). The CDR3 is made up of 15 amino acids. The ends were cut back, 1 base at V and 5 bases at J, with 14 bases in the middle. The CDR3 spells CASSQGVGSAETQYF. The CDR3 DNA sequence: TGTGCCAGCAGCCAAGGGGTCGGCTCGGCGGAGACCCAGTACTTC.

This chain connects TRBV4-1 to TRBJ2-3; 10 positions match TRBD2. Per the germline V gene, CDR1 is MGHRA and CDR2 is YSYEKL. With V trimmed by 4 bases and J by 1 base, 5 bases remained unmatched. The CDR3 is 16 residues long. CDR3 nucleotide sequence: TGCGCCAGCAGCCCACACCTAGCGGGGGGCACAGATACGCAGTATTTT. Its protein is CASSPHLAGGTDTQYF.

This clonotype was seen many times. The gene calls are TRBV12-3 or TRBV12-4 and TRBJ2-2, with D perhaps matching TRBD2 (6 bases). The ends were cut back, 5 bases at V and 8 bases at J, with 9 bases in the middle. The CDR3 has 12 amino acids. DNA of the CDR3: TGTGCCAGCAGTCCCGGGAGTGGGGAGCTGTTTTTT. Translated, it gives CASSPGSGELFF.

This clonotype has a handful of counts. The V and J genes are TRBV23-1 and TRBJ2-7, with 10 bases aligning to TRBD1. TRBV23-1 is designated an ORF whose function remains uncertain. The CDR3 covers 14 residues. The trim removed 8 bases at V and 3 bases at J, leaving 7 bases unmatched. The CDR3 loop is CASGRDRGRYEQYV. As DNA, the CDR3 is TGCGCCAGCGGCCGGGACAGGGGTCGCTACGAGCAGTACGTC.

This clonotype has only a few counts. The chain carries TRBV4-3 and TRBJ2-2; D unclear. The germline gives CDR1 LGHNA, CDR2 YSLEER. The CDR3 has 15 amino acids. Trimming shortened V by 2 bases and J by 4 bases, and 11 bases separated the two germline ends. The chain's CDR3 is CASSQRRSVTGELFF. CDR3 sequence (DNA): TGCGCCAGCAGCCAAAGAAGGTCCGTCACCGGGGAGCTGTTTTTT.

This clonotype was found a few times. This chain connects TRBV5-6 to TRBJ1-1; no clear D. Trimming pared 4 bases from V and 5 bases from J, leaving 15 bases between. Germline V gene data show CDR1 as SGHDT and CDR2 as YYEEEE. The CDR3 has 14 amino acids. In DNA, the CDR3 is TGTGCCAGCAGCCTTTTTATATCCCGAACTGAAGCTTTCTTT. Translated, it gives CASSLFISRTEAFF.

There are a few counts of this clonotype. The rearrangement uses TRBV4-2 and TRBJ2-2, with D perhaps assigned TRBD1 or TRBD2 (6 bases each). V lost 1 base to trimming and J lost 2 bases, with 8 bases between them. The CDR3 loop spans 15 amino acids. CDR1 and CDR2 from the germline V gene are LGHNA and YNFKEQ. CDR3 region: CASSQAGANTGELFF. Here the CDR3 DNA reads TGTGCCAGCAGCCAAGCGGGGGCCAACACCGGGGAGCTGTTTTTT.

This clonotype was seen only a few times. The chain combines TRBV12-3 or TRBV12-4 with TRBJ2-3; a possible D gene is TRBD1 (5 bases). Deletions cut 6 bases from V and 3 bases from J, with 16 bases between. This CDR3 region has 15 residues. CDR3 protein: CASRARGFGTDTQYF. Written as DNA, the CDR3 is TGTGCCAGCAGGGCAAGGGGTTTCGGGACAGATACGCAGTATTTT.

There are a few counts of this clonotype. The chain has TRBV9 and TRBJ2-7; 7 bases align to TRBD2. The CDR3 is made up of 14 amino acids. V lost 0 bases and J lost 3; bases outside the gene matches: 3. CDR1 and CDR2 (germline): SGDLS, YYNGEE. The CDR3, as DNA: TGTGCCAGCAGCGTAGAGGGCGGGAGCTACGAGCAGTACTTC. Its translation: CASSVEGGSYEQYF.

The chain joins TRBV28 to TRBJ2-1; TRBD1 agrees at 9 bases. V was pared by 4 bases and J by 8 bases, with 12 bases of the junction left unmatched. The CDR3 consists of 16 residues. Germline assignment: CDR1 MDHEN and CDR2 SYDVKM. The CDR3 nucleotides read TGTGCCAGCAGTTCAAACAGGGGGCGCCTTTCGGATGAGCAGTTCTTC. As protein: CASSSNRGRLSDEQFF.